The entry that follows covers one T cell receptor (beta chain) sequence. The data originate from a study of beta chain features in type 1 diabetes. Expressed TCRB transcripts got sequenced, as all isolated RNA was reverse transcribed. Method: immunoSEQ multiplex PCR; TCRdb's copy keeps in-frame clones and lacks some. The table shows roughly 400,000 clones, with about 15% occurring only once. Germline V CDR1 and CDR2: SGHTA, FQGTGA. This CDR3 comprises 16 residues. V lost 5 bases to trimming and J lost 8 bases, with 22 bases between them. Sequencing was carried out using naive CD4+ T cells from blood. The chain employs TRBV7-3 and TRBJ2-1, with D possibly matching TRBD2 (6 bases). The sequence came from a woman younger than 35 in good health. CDR3 residues: CASSNRPGLLSDEQFF. CDR3 DNA sequence: TGTGCCAGCAGCAACAGACCGGGACTTCTATCGGATGAGCAGTTCTTC.